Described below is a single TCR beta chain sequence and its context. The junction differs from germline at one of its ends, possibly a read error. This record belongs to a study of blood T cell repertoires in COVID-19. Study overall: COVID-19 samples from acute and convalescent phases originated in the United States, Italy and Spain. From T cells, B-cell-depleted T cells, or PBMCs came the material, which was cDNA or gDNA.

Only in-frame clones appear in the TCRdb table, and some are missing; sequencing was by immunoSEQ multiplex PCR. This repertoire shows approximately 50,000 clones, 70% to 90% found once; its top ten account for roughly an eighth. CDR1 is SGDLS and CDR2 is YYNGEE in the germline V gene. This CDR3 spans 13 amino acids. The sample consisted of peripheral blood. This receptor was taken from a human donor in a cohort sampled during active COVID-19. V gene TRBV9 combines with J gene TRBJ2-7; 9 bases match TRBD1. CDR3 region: CASRRNNRGRATF. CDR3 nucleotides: TGTGCCAGCAGAAGAAACAACAGGGGGCGGGCGACCTTC.